A single sample is the source of the 5 T cell receptor beta chains below, sequenced in a study of control samples from healthy donors and cancer patients. Data came from immunoSEQ multiplex PCR; TCRdb stores just in-frame clones and leaves some out. The sample shows approximately 150,000 clones, approximately 92% of them seen only once. Sequencing input: blood. The receptors come from a woman between 40 and 55 years old in good health.

The chain carries TRBV7-9 and TRBJ2-1; a possible D gene is TRBD2 (5 bases). CDR1 and CDR2 (germline): SEHNR, FQNEAQ (reference sequence). Trimming removed 11 bases at V and 8 bases at J, with 19 bases between. CDR3 length: 13 residues. The CDR3 reads CAWERSEEYEQFF. The CDR3 DNA sequence: TGTGCCTGGGAGAGGAGTGAGGAGTATGAGCAGTTCTTC.

The chain joins TRBV10-3 to TRBJ1-3; a weak D match, TRBD1 (6 bases). CDR3 length equals 16 residues. The germline gives CDR1 ENHRY, CDR2 SYGVKD. V lost 1 base and J lost 0, with 10 bases in between. The CDR3 loop is CAISEFTGTSGNTIYF. In DNA form, the CDR3 reads TGTGCCATCAGTGAGTTTACAGGGACCTCTGGAAACACCATATATTTT.

A word on this clone: At the DNA level, this CDR3 is encoded by other sequences in the same sample as well. The V call is TRBV5-1, the J call TRBJ1-2; the D gene is possibly TRBD1 (6 bases). The V end lost 3 bases, the J end lost 2 bases, and 11 bases lay between the germline ends. This CDR3 has 14 residues. The germline V gene has CDR1 SGHRS and CDR2 YFSETQ. CDR3 in DNA: TGCGCCAGCAGCTCCTTGGACAGCAACTATGGCTACACCTTC. Translated, it gives CASSSLDSNYGYTF. The variable domain in full, with the rest retrieved from reference TRBV5-1 and TRBJ1-2, is KAGVTQTPRYLIKTRGQQVTLSCSPISGHRSVSWYQQTPGQGLQFLFEYFSETQRNKGNFPGRFSGRQFSNSRSEMNVSTLELGDSALYLCASSSLDSNYGYTFGSGTRLTVV.

The rearrangement links TRBV5-1 to TRBJ1-1; D perhaps matches TRBD1 (6 bases). From germline, CDR1 is SGHRS and CDR2 YFSETQ. The CDR3 has 16 amino acids. The V end was cut by 0 bases, the J end by 5 bases, with 17 bases between. CDR3 region: CASSLGPLQGGTEAFF. CDR3 DNA: TGCGCCAGCAGCTTGGGCCCGTTACAGGGAGGGACTGAAGCTTTCTTT.

V and J are TRBV11-2 and TRBJ1-3, with D uncertain. V shed 5 bases and J shed 4 bases, with 6 bases lying between them. Germline CDR1 SGHAT, CDR2 FQNNGV. The CDR3 loop spans 12 amino acids. The CDR3 DNA reads TGTGCCAGCAGCGCAGAAGGAAACACCATATATTTT. Its protein product is CASSAEGNTIYF.